The sequence of this T cell receptor (beta chain) was determined in a study of blood T cell repertoires in COVID-19. Overall study: Acute and convalescent COVID-19 samples came from the United States, Italy and Spain. Sample material is recorded as cDNA or gDNA derived from T cells, B-cell-depleted T cells, or PBMCs.

There are 14 residues in the CDR3. V lost 4 bases, J lost 7 bases, and 8 bases stayed unmatched. Per germline, CDR1 SGHAT and CDR2 FQNNGV. Original data processing: Estimates of nucleated cell counts were drawn from the amplification of reference gene primers. Using immunoSEQ multiplex PCR, the repertoire was profiled, and TCRdb retains in-frame clones only, with some absent. The DNA was the basis for D and trimming; V, J and clone size are from that table. The sample yields about 190,000 clones, approximately 80% seen once. The sequencing sample was made of peripheral blood. This rearrangement joins TRBV11-2 to TRBJ2-7; 9 nucleotides match TRBD1. This TCR was recovered from a woman aged 45-65 years with acute or convalescent COVID-19. CDR3 loop: CASSSRTGEREQYF. The CDR3 DNA sequence: TGTGCCAGCAGCTCGCGGACAGGGGAGAGGGAGCAGTACTTC.